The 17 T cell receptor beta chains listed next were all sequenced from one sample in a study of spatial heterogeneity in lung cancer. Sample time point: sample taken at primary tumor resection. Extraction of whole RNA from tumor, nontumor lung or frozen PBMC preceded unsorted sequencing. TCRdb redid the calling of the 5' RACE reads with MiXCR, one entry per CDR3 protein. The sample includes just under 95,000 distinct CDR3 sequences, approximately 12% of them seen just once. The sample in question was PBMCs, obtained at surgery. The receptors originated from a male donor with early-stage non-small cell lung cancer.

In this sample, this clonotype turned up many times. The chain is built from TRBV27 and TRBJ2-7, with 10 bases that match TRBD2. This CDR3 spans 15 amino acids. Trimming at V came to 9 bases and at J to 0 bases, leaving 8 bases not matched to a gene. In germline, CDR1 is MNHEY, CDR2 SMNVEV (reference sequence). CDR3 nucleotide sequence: TGTGCCAGTAGGAATAGCGGGGGGAGCTCCTACGAGCAGTACTTC. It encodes CASRNSGGSSYEQYF.

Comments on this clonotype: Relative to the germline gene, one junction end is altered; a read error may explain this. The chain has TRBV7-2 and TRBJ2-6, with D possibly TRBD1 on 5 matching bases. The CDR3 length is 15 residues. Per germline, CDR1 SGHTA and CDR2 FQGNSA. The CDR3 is CASSTQSSGANVLAF. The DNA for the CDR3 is TGTGCCAGCAGCACTCAAAGCTCTGGGGCCAACGTCCTGGCTTTC.

CDR3 residues: CASSLQDLSGNTIYF. CDR3 DNA sequence: TGTGCCAGCAGCTTACAGGATCTCTCTGGAAACACCATATATTTT. The gene calls are TRBV7-2 and TRBJ1-3; D ambiguous. V lost 2 bases, J lost 0 bases, and 8 bases lay in between. The CDR3 is 15 amino acids. Germline V gene lookup returns CDR1 SGHTA and CDR2 FQGNSA.

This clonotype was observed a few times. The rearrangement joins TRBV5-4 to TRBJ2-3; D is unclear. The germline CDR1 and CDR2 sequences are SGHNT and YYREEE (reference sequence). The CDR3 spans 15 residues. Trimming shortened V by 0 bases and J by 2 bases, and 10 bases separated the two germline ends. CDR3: CASSLDSGHTDTQYF. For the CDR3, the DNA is TGTGCCAGCAGCTTGGATTCAGGCCACACAGATACGCAGTATTTT.

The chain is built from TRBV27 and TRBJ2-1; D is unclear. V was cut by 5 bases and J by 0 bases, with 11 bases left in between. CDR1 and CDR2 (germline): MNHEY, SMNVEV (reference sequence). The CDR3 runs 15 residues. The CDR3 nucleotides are TGTGCCAGCAGTCCCAACTGGGACTCCTACAATGAGCAGTTCTTC. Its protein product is CASSPNWDSYNEQFF.

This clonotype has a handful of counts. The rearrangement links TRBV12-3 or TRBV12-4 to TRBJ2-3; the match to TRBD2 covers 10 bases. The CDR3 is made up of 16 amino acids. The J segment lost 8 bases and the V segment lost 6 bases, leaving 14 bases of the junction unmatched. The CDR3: CASSPSGAGGPGTQYF. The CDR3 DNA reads TGTGCCAGCAGCCCTTCGGGAGCGGGGGGGCCCGGTACGCAGTATTTT.

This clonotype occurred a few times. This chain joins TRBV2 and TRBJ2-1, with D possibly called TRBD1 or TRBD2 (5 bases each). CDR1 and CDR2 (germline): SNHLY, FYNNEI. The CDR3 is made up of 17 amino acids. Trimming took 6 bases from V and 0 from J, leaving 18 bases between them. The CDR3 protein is CASRATRSGTSYNEQFF. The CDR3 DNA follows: TGTGCCAGCAGAGCCACTAGGTCAGGGACCTCCTACAATGAGCAGTTCTTC.

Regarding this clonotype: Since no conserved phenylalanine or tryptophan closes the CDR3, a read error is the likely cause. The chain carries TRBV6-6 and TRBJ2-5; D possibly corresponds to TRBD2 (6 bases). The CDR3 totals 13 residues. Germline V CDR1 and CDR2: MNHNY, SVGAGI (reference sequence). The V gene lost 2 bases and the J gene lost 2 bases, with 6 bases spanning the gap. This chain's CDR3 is CASSYGGQETQYL. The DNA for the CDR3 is TGTGCCAGCAGTTACGGGGGGCAAGAGACCCAGTACCTC.

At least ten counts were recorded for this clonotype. Here the CDR3 DNA reads TGTGCCAGCAGTGGCCTAGCGGTTGAGCAGTTCTTC. Protein: CASSGLAVEQFF. V usage is TRBV2 and J usage is TRBJ2-1; TRBD2 aligns across 7 bases. The junction had 3 bases not matched to a gene; V was cut back by 4 bases and J by 9 bases. The CDR3 covers 12 residues. In germline, CDR1 is SNHLY, CDR2 FYNNEI.

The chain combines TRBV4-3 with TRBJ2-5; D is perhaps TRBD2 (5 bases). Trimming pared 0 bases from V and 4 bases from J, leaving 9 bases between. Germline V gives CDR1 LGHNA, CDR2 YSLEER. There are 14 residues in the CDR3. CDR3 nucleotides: TGCGCCAGCAGCCAAGACTCTAGCAGAGAGACCCAGTACTTC. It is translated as CASSQDSSRETQYF.

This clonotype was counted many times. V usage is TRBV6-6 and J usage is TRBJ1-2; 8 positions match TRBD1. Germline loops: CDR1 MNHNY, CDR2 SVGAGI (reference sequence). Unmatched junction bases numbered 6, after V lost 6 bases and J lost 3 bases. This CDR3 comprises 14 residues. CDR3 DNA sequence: TGTGCCAGCAGCTATAAGGACAGGGACTATGGCTACACCTTC. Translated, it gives CASSYKDRDYGYTF.

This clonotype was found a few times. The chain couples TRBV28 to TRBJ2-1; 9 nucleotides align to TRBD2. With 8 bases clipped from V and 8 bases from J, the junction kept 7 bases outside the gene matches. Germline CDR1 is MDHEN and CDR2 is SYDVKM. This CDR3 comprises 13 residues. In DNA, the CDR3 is TGTGCCAGCGGGGTGGCTAGCGGGGATGAGCAGTTCTTC. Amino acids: CASGVASGDEQFF.

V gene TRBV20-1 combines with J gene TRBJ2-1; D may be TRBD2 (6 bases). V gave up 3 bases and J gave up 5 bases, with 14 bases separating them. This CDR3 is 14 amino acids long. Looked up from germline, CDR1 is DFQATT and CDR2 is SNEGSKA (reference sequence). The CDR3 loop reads CSASQQGLHNEQFF. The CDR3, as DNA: TGCAGTGCTAGTCAGCAGGGACTCCACAATGAGCAGTTCTTC.

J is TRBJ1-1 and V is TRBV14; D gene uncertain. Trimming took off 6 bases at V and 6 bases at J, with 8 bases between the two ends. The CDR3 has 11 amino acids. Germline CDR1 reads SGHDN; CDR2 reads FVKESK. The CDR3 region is CASRQFAEAFF. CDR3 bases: TGTGCCAGCAGGCAGTTCGCTGAAGCTTTCTTT.

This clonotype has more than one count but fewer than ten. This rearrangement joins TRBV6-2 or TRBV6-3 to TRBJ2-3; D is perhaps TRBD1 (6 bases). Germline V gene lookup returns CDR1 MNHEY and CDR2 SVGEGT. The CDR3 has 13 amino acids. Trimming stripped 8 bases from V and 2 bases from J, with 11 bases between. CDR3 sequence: CASEGQSTDTQYF. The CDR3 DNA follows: TGTGCCAGCGAAGGACAGTCCACAGATACGCAGTATTTT.

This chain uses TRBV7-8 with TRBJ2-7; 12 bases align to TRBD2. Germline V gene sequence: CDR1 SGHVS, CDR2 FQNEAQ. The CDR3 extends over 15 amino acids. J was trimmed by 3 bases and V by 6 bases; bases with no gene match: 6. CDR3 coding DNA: TGTGCCAGCAGAAGACTAGCGGGAGAATTCTACGAGCAGTACTTC. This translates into CASRRLAGEFYEQYF.

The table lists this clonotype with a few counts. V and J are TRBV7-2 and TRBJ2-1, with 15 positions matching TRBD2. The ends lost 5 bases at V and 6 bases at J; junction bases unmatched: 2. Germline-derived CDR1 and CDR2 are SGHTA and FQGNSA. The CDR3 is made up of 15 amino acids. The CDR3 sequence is CASSPGLAGGNEQFF. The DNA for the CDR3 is TGTGCCAGCAGCCCGGGACTAGCGGGAGGCAATGAGCAGTTCTTC.